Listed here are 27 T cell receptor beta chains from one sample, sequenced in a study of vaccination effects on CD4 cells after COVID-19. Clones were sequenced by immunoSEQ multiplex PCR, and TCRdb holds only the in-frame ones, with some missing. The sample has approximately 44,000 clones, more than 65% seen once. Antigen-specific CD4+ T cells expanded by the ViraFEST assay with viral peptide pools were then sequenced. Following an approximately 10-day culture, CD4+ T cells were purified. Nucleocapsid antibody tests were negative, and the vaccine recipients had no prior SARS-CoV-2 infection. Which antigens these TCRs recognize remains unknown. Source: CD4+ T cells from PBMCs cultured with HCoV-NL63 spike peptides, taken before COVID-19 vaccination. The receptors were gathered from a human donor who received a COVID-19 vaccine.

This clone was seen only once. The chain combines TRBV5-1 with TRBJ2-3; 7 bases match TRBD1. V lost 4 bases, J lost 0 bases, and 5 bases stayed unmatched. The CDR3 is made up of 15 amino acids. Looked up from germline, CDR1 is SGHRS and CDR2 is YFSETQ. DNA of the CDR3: TGCGCCAGCAGCCCGACAGGGCTTAGCACAGATACGCAGTATTTT. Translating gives CASSPTGLSTDTQYF.

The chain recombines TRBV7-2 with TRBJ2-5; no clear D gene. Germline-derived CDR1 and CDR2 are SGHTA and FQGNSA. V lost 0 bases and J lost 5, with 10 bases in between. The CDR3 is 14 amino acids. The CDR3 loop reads CASSLAGSGETQYF. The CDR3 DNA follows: TGTGCCAGCAGCTTAGCGGGAAGTGGGGAGACCCAGTACTTC.

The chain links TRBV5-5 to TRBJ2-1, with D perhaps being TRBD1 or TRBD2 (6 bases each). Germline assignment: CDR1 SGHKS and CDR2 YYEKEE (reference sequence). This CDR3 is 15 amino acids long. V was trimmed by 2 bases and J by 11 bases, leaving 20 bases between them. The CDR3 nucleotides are TGTGCCAGCAGCTTCGATCCGGGGGCAAAAAATCAGCAGTTCTTC. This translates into CASSFDPGAKNQQFF. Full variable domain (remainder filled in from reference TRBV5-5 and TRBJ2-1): DAGVTQSPTHLIKTRGQQVTLRCSPISGHKSVSWYQQVLGQGPQFIFQYYEKEERGRGNFPDRFSARQFPNYSSELNVNALLLGDSALYLCASSFDPGAKNQQFFGPGTRLTVL.

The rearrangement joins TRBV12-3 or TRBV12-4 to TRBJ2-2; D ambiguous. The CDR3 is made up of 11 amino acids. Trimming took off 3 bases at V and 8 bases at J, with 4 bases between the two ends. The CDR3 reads CASSLRGELFF. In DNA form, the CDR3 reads TGTGCCAGCAGTTTGAGGGGGGAGCTGTTTTTT.

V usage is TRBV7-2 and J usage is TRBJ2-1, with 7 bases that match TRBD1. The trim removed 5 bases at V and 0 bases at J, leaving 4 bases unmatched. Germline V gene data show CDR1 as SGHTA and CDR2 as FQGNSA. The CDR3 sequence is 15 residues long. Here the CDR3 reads CASSRRDSSYNEQFF. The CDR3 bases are TGTGCCAGCAGCCGCCGGGACAGCTCCTACAATGAGCAGTTCTTC.

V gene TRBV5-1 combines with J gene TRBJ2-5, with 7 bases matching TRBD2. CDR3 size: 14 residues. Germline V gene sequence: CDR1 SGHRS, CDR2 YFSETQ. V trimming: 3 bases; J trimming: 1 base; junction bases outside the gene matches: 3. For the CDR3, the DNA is TGCGCCAGCAGCTCCTGGACTAGCCAAGAGACCCAGTACTTC. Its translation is CASSSWTSQETQYF. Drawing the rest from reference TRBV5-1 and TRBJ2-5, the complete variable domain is KAGVTQTPRYLIKTRGQQVTLSCSPISGHRSVSWYQQTPGQGLQFLFEYFSETQRNKGNFPGRFSGRQFSNSRSEMNVSTLELGDSALYLCASSSWTSQETQYFGPGTRLLVL.

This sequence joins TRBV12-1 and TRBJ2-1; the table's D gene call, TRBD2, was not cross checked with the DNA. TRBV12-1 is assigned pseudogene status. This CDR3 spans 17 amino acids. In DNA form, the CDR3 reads TGTGCCAGCAGCGCCTGTGATCGCCTAAGCTCCTACAATGAGCAGTTCTTC. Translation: CASSACDRLSSYNEQFF.

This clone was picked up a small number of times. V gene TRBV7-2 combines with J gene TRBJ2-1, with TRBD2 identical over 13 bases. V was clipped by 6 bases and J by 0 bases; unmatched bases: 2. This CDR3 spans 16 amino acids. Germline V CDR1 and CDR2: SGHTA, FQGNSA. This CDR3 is CASRRTSGGSYNEQFF. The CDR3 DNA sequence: TGTGCCAGCAGACGGACTAGCGGGGGCTCCTACAATGAGCAGTTCTTC.

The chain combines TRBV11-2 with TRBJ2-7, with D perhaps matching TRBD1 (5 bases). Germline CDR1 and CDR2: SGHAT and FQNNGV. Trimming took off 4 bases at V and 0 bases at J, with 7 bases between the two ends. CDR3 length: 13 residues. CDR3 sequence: CASSSGNSYEQYV. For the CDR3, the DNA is TGTGCCAGCAGCTCAGGGAACTCCTACGAGCAGTACGTC.

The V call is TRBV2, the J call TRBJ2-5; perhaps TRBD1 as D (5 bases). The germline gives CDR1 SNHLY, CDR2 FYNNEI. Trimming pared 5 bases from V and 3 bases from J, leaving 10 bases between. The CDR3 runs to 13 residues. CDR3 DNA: TGTGCCAGCAGTTCAGGGCCGAAAGAGACCCAGTACTTC. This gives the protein CASSSGPKETQYF.

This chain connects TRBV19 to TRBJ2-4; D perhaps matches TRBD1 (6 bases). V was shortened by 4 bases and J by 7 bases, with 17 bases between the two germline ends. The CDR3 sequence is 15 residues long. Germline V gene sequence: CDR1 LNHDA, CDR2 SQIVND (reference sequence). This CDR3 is CASSTRTGSGNIQYF. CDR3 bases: TGTGCCAGTAGTACCAGAACAGGGTCGGGGAACATTCAGTACTTC.

The DNA for the CDR3 is TGTGCCAGCAGTTTTACGTCCCCGAGGGGCAATCAGCCCCAGCATTTT. Residues: CASSFTSPRGNQPQHF. The chain couples TRBV2 to TRBJ1-5; the D is unclear. Germline V gene sequence: CDR1 SNHLY, CDR2 FYNNEI. V lost 5 bases, J lost 2 bases, and 16 bases lay in between. This CDR3 spans 16 amino acids.

The CDR3 coding sequence is TGTGCCAGCAGTGACTGGACTAAAGGGAACACTGAAGCTTTCTTT. As protein: CASSDWTKGNTEAFF. J is TRBJ1-1 and V is TRBV25-1; D call uncertain. Germline-derived CDR1 and CDR2 are MGHDK and SYGVNS. V lost 3 bases to trimming and J lost 1 base, with 12 bases between them. The CDR3 length is 15 residues.

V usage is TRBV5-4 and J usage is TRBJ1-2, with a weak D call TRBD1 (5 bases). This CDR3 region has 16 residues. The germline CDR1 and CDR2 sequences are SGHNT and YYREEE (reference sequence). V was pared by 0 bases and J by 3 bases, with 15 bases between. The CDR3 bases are TGTGCCAGCAGCTTGGGGCACGGGGCCGCGGACTATGGCTACACCTTC. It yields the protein CASSLGHGAADYGYTF.

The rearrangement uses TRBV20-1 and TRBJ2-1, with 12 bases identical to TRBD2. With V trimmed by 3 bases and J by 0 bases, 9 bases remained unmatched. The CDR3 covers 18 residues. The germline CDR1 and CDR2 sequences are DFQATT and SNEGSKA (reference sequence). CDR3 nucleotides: TGCAGTGCTAGTAGGGTGACTAGCGGGGGACCCTCCTACAATGAGCAGTTCTTC. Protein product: CSASRVTSGGPSYNEQFF.

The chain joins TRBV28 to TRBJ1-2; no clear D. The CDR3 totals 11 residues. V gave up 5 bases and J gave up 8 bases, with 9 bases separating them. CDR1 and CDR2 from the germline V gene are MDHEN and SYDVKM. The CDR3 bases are TGTGCCAGCAGTGGGATACGGGGCTACACCTTC. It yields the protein CASSGIRGYTF.

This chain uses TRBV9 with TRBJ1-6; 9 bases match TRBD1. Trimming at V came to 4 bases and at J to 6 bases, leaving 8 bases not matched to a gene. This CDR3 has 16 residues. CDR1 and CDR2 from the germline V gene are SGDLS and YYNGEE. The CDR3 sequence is CASSSNRDRVNSPLHF. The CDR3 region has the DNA TGTGCCAGCAGCTCAAACCGGGACAGGGTTAATTCACCCCTCCACTTT.

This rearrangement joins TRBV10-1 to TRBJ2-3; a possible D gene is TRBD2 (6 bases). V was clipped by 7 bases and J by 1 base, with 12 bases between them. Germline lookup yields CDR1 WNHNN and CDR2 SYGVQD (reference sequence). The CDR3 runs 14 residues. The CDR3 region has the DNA TGCGCCAGCAACGGGGGATTTGGCACAGATACGCAGTATTTT. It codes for CASNGGFGTDTQYF.

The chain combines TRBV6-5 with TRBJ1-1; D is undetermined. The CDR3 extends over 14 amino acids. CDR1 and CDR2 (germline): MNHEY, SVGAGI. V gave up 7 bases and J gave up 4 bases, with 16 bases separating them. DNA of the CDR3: TGTGCCAGCAACTTATTGACTGCCTCCACTGAAGCTTTCTTT. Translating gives CASNLLTASTEAFF.

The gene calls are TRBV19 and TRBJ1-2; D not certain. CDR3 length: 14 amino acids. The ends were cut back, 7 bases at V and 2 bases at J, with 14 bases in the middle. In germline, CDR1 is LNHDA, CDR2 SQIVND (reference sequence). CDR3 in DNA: TGTGCCAGTACCACGCACAGCTCGAACTATGGCTACACCTTC. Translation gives CASTTHSSNYGYTF. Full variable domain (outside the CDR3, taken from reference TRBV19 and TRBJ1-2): DGGITQSPKYLFRKEGQNVTLSCEQNLNHDAMYWYRQDPGQGLRLIYYSQIVNDFQKGDIAEGYSVSREKKESFPLTVTSAQKNPTAFYLCASTTHSSNYGYTFGSGTRLTVV.

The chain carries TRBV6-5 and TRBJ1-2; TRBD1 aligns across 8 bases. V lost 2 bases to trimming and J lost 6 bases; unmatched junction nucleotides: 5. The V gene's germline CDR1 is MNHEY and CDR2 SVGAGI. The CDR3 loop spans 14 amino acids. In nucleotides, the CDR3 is TGTGCCAGCAGTTACGCTAGGACAGGGAATGGCTACACCTTC. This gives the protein CASSYARTGNGYTF.

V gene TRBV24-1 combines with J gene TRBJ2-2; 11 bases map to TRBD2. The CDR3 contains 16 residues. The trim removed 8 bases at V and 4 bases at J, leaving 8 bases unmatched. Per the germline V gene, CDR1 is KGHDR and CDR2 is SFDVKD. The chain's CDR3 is CATTNSGGAGTGELFF. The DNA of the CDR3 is TGTGCCACCACAAATAGCGGGGGGGCAGGCACCGGGGAGCTGTTTTTT.

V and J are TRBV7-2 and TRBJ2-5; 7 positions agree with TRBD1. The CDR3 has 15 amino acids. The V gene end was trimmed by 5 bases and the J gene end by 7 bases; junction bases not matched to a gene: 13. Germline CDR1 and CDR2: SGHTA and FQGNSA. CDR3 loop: CASSGEGAAGGTQYF. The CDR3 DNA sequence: TGTGCCAGCAGCGGTGAGGGGGCCGCCGGAGGGACCCAGTACTTC.

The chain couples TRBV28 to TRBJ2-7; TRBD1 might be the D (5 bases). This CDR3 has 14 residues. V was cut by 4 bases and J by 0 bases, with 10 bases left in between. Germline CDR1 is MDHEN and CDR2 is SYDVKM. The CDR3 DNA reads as TGTGCCAGCAGTTCTCCGACAGCCTCCTACGAGCAGTACGTC. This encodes CASSSPTASYEQYV.

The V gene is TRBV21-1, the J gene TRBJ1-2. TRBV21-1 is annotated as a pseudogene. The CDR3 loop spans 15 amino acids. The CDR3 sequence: CASSSSFGGPYGYTF. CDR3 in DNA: TGTGCCAGCAGCTCCAGCTTTGGGGGTCCCTATGGCTACACCTTC.

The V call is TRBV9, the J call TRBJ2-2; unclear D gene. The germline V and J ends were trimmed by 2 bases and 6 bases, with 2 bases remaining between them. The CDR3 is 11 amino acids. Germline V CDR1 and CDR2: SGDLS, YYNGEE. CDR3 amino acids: CASSVPGELFF. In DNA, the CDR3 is TGTGCCAGCAGCGTCCCCGGGGAGCTGTTTTTT.

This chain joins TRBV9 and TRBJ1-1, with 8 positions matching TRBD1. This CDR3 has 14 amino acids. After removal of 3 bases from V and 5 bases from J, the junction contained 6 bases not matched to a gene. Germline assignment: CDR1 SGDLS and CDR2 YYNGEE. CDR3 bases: TGTGCCAGCAGCGGGACAGGGAGAGGGACTGAAGCTTTCTTT. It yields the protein CASSGTGRGTEAFF.